The 23 T cell receptor beta chains in this list originate from one sample, sequenced in a study of cytotoxic CD8 clonotypes in ibrutinib-treated CLL (dated by TCRdb to the early 2020s). What this sample's time point label stands for: 24 months on ibrutinib. To prepare the library, the immunoSEQ multiplex PCR assay was applied. TCRdb took this table from immuneACCESS and kept in-frame rearrangements with V and J called. Such tables lack part of the clones; where checked against another copy, unresolved V genes explain under half of the gap, and the rest is unexplained. Recorded for this sample are 140,000 to 150,000 clones; roughly 76% of them occurred a single time. The leading ten clones occupy 5.1% of the sample. Source: PBMCs, taken after 24 months of ibrutinib treatment. The receptors originated from a human donor with chronic lymphocytic leukemia.

This chain uses TRBV6-6 with TRBJ2-5; D uncertain. Germline CDR1 is MNHNY and CDR2 is SVGAGI (reference sequence). With 6 bases removed from V and 2 bases from J, the gap between germline ends came to 1 base. This CDR3 has 10 amino acids. CDR3 in amino acids: CASRQETQYF. DNA for the CDR3: TGTGCCAGCAGACAAGAGACCCAGTACTTC.

This sequence joins TRBV4-3 and TRBJ2-5; D is undetermined. This CDR3 comprises 13 residues. CDR1 is LGHNA, CDR2 YSLEER, per germline. Trimming stripped 0 bases from V and 6 bases from J, with 8 bases between. CDR3 in DNA: TGCGCCAGCAGCCAAGACCGGCGACAGACCCAGTACTTC. Translated, it gives CASSQDRRQTQYF.

This chain links TRBV7-9 with TRBJ2-7; D unclear. V shed 5 bases and J shed 3 bases, with 5 bases lying between them. Germline assignment: CDR1 SEHNR and CDR2 FQNEAQ (reference sequence). The CDR3 spans 11 residues. CDR3 bases: TGTGCCAGCAGCCTGGACTACGAGCAGTACTTC. Residues: CASSLDYEQYF. Full variable domain (remainder filled in from reference TRBV7-9 and TRBJ2-7): DTGVSQNPRHKITKRGQNVTFRCDPISEHNRLYWYRQTLGQGPEFLTYFQNEAQLEKSRLLSDRFSAERPKGSFSTLEIQRTEQGDSAMYLCASSLDYEQYFGPGTRLTVT.

The rearrangement joins TRBV28 to TRBJ1-5, with D unresolved. Germline CDR1 reads MDHEN; CDR2 reads SYDVKM. The CDR3 extends over 15 amino acids. V gave up 5 bases and J gave up 2 bases, with 13 bases separating them. In DNA form, the CDR3 reads TGTGCCAGCAGTGCCCCACAGTGGGGCAATCAGCCCCAGCATTTT. This sequence encodes CASSAPQWGNQPQHF.

In its sample, this clone was seen a few times. This chain uses TRBV18 with TRBJ2-7; TRBD1 is a possible D gene (5 bases). V was clipped by 6 bases and J by 2 bases, with 14 bases between them. Germline lookup yields CDR1 KGHSH and CDR2 LQKENI. This CDR3 contains 14 residues. CDR3 sequence reads: CASSQGQTTYEQYF. The CDR3 DNA reads TGTGCCAGCTCTCAGGGCCAGACAACCTACGAGCAGTACTTC.

This chain uses TRBV4-1 with TRBJ2-1, with TRBD2 matching over 7 bases. J lost 7 bases, V lost 0 bases, and 12 bases had no gene match. The CDR3 totals 17 residues. CDR1 is MGHRA and CDR2 is YSYEKL in the germline V gene. This CDR3 is CASSQDVRAGVRNEQFF. In DNA form, the CDR3 reads TGCGCCAGCAGCCAAGATGTGCGGGCGGGGGTGAGAAATGAGCAGTTCTTC.

The V gene is TRBV25-1, the J gene TRBJ1-2; D may be TRBD1 (6 bases). The ends were cut back, 5 bases at V and 7 bases at J, with 8 bases in the middle. Germline CDR1 MGHDK, CDR2 SYGVNS. The CDR3 runs to 11 residues. The CDR3 region is CASSQGFGYTF. The DNA of the CDR3 is TGTGCCAGCAGTCAGGGGTTTGGCTACACCTTC.

The chain joins TRBV10-3 to TRBJ1-5; D perhaps matches TRBD1 (5 bases). Germline V gene data show CDR1 as ENHRY and CDR2 as SYGVKD. Trimming took 3 bases from V and 8 from J, leaving 11 bases between them. The CDR3 has 13 amino acids. CDR3 sequence reads: CAISDSGGEPQHF. CDR3 nucleotide sequence: TGTGCCATCAGTGATTCTGGGGGGGAGCCCCAGCATTTT.

J is TRBJ1-2 and V is TRBV6-6; no clear D gene. CDR3 length equals 14 residues. The germline V and J ends were trimmed by 0 bases and 8 bases, with 13 bases remaining between them. From germline, CDR1 is MNHNY and CDR2 SVGAGI (reference sequence). This CDR3 is CASSYSEGGRGYTF. CDR3 coding DNA: TGTGCCAGCAGTTACTCGGAGGGAGGCCGGGGCTACACCTTC.

CDR3 sequence: CASSVTSGGAHEQFF. The CDR3 nucleotides are TGTGCCAGCAGCGTTACTAGCGGGGGGGCCCATGAGCAGTTCTTC. The rearrangement links TRBV7-2 to TRBJ2-1; 13 positions agree with TRBD2. This CDR3 contains 15 residues. Unmatched junction bases numbered 6, after V lost 5 bases and J lost 8 bases. The germline V gene has CDR1 SGHTA and CDR2 FQGNSA.

This chain links TRBV13 with TRBJ1-1; D possibly corresponds to TRBD1 (5 bases). Per germline, CDR1 PRHDT and CDR2 FYEKMQ (reference sequence). The V end lost 0 bases, the J end lost 4 bases, and 12 bases lay between the germline ends. The CDR3 totals 15 residues. The CDR3 DNA reads as TGTGCCAGCAGCTTAGGCCGGGGCTGGGGCACTGAAGCTTTCTTT. Residues: CASSLGRGWGTEAFF.

This clone was seen just once. The chain carries TRBV5-1 and TRBJ2-5, with 8 bases fitting TRBD2. The CDR3 has 15 residues. Trimming at V came to 0 bases and at J to 6 bases, leaving 7 bases not matched to a gene. Germline assignment: CDR1 SGHRS and CDR2 YFSETQ. CDR3 coding DNA: TGCGCCAGCAGCTTGGCCTCGATAGCGGGGCAGACCCAGTACTTC. Its translation: CASSLASIAGQTQYF.

V usage is TRBV7-9 and J usage is TRBJ2-3; D perhaps matches TRBD2 (5 bases). This CDR3 is built from 14 residues. Germline values: CDR1 SEHNR, CDR2 FQNEAQ (reference sequence). V was pared by 5 bases and J by 4 bases, with 13 bases between. CDR3 amino acids: CASSPRGSADTQYF. In nucleotides, the CDR3 is TGTGCCAGCAGCCCCCGGGGTAGCGCAGATACGCAGTATTTT.

The CDR3 is CASSLDSGPYGYTF. The CDR3 region has the DNA TGTGCCAGCAGCTTAGACTCCGGGCCCTATGGCTACACCTTC. The V and J genes are TRBV7-8 and TRBJ1-2; D is ambiguous. CDR3 size: 14 residues. Per germline, CDR1 SGHVS and CDR2 FQNEAQ. V gave up 1 base and J gave up 4 bases, with 10 bases separating them.

This sequence joins TRBV4-2 and TRBJ1-2; the match to TRBD1 covers 7 bases. V shed 3 bases and J 3 bases; nucleotides not matched to a gene: 7. Germline V gene lookup returns CDR1 LGHNA and CDR2 YNFKEQ. The length of the CDR3 is 15 residues. Written as DNA, the CDR3 is TGTGCCAGCAGCCACCCGACAGGGAGCTACTATGGCTACACCTTC. It translates to CASSHPTGSYYGYTF.

CDR3 sequence (DNA): TGTGCCAGCTCACCATTGTGGATCGGCACTTCAGATTCACCCCTCCACTTT. Translating gives CASSPLWIGTSDSPLHF. This chain connects TRBV18 to TRBJ1-6; D unclear. CDR1 is KGHSH, CDR2 LQKENI, per germline. There are 17 residues in the CDR3. Between the trimmed V and J ends, which lost 2 bases and 8 bases, there was a span of 19 bases.

The chain has TRBV9 and TRBJ1-6, with D possibly TRBD1 on 6 matching bases. This CDR3 has 16 amino acids. Per germline, CDR1 SGDLS and CDR2 YYNGEE. V shed 0 bases and J shed 10 bases, with 17 bases lying between them. The CDR3 spells CASSVAEGGPQSPLHF. The CDR3 DNA follows: TGTGCCAGCAGCGTAGCTGAGGGGGGTCCACAATCACCCCTCCACTTT. The whole variable domain, filled in from reference TRBV9 and TRBJ1-6, reads DSGVTQTPKHLITATGQRVTLRCSPRSGDLSVYWYQQSLDQGLQFLIQYYNGEERAKGNILERFSAQQFPDLHSELNLSSLELGDSALYFCASSVAEGGPQSPLHFGNGTRLTVT.

J is TRBJ2-3 and V is TRBV29-1, with D perhaps matching TRBD2 (6 bases). This CDR3 has 10 residues. V was clipped by 6 bases and J by 7 bases, with 8 bases between them. The germline V gene has CDR1 SQVTM and CDR2 ANQGSEA. The DNA for the CDR3 is TGCAGCGTGGGGGACTATACGCAGTATTTT. Translation: CSVGDYTQYF.

The chain uses TRBV14 and TRBJ2-6; possibly TRBD1 or TRBD2 for D (5 bases each). This CDR3 comprises 17 residues. V lost 8 bases, J lost 1 base, and 18 bases lay in between. Germline assignment: CDR1 SGHDN and CDR2 FVKESK. The CDR3 reads CASSRTRGGSGANVLTF. The CDR3 DNA follows: TGTGCCAGCTCCCGGACCCGGGGCGGGTCTGGGGCCAACGTCCTGACTTTC.

The V and J genes are TRBV6-6 and TRBJ2-7, with D perhaps TRBD2 (5 bases). This CDR3 is built from 12 residues. Trimming shortened V by 4 bases and J by 7 bases, and 11 bases separated the two germline ends. Germline CDR1 and CDR2: MNHNY and SVGAGI (reference sequence). The chain's CDR3 is CASSSRGLEQYF. The CDR3 DNA reads TGTGCCAGCAGTTCCCGCGGGCTTGAGCAGTACTTC.

This chain connects TRBV6-5 to TRBJ2-5; no clear D gene. Germline V gene sequence: CDR1 MNHEY, CDR2 SVGAGI. This CDR3 comprises 14 residues. Between the trimmed V and J ends, which lost 6 bases and 1 base, there was a span of 12 bases. The CDR3 region has the DNA TGTGCCAGCAGCCGCGTTTCGTCCCAAGAGACCCAGTACTTC. This translates into CASSRVSSQETQYF.

This sequence joins TRBV28 and TRBJ2-1, with D perhaps given as TRBD1 or TRBD2 (5 bases each). The CDR3 sequence is 13 residues long. Per germline, CDR1 MDHEN and CDR2 SYDVKM. Trimming shortened V by 7 bases and J by 3 bases, and 10 bases separated the two germline ends. CDR3 DNA: TGTGCCAGCATTGGGACCCTCTACAATGAGCAGTTCTTC. This encodes CASIGTLYNEQFF.

This chain uses TRBV10-3 with TRBJ2-2, with 7 bases fitting TRBD1. Trimming removed 10 bases from V and 0 bases from J; junction bases left unmatched: 11. Germline V gene sequence: CDR1 ENHRY, CDR2 SYGVKD. This CDR3 spans 16 amino acids. CDR3 sequence (DNA): TGTGCCACCGCGAGTACTGGGACAGCGAACACCGGGGAGCTGTTTTTT. Protein product: CATASTGTANTGELFF.